This is a list of T cell receptor beta chains from one sample in a study of cytomegalovirus exposure and HLA in healthy donors. The data were produced by immunoSEQ multiplex PCR, yet TCRdb's version contains in-frame clones alone and is incomplete. This sample has 120,000 or so clones; about 96% occur once, and the top ten carry 1.5% to 2%. The sequencing sample was made of PBMCs. Receptor source: a man between 18 and 29 years old in good health and CMV-seronegative. Each CDR3 is given with its conserved first and last residue. A D gene is named only where the DNA matches it firmly. Where a row states a size, it is once, few, many or the class of an expanded clone; other rows omit it.

D: .; size: .; V: TRBV18; J: TRBJ2-7; length: 13; DNA: TGTGCCAGCTCACCAGGGGGCGGGTACGAGCAGTACTTC; CDR3: CASSPGGGYEQYF
D: TRBD2; size: .; V: TRBV30; J: TRBJ2-1; length: 13; DNA: TGTGCCTGGAGGGAACTAGCGCGGAATGAGCAGTTCTTC; CDR3: CAWRELARNEQFF
D: .; size: .; V: TRBV28; J: TRBJ2-2; length: 13; DNA: TGTGCCACTCTGAGGAGGAACACCGGGGAGCTGTTTTTT; CDR3: CATLRRNTGELFF
D: .; size: .; V: TRBV27; J: TRBJ1-1; length: 15; DNA: TGTGCCAGCAGCTCGTGGCCAGAGGCGGGCACTGAAGCTTTCTTT; CDR3: CASSSWPEAGTEAFF
D: .; size: .; V: TRBV4-2; J: TRBJ1-3; length: 16; DNA: TGTGCCAGCAGCCAAGATCTGCAGGACAGTGGAAACACCATATATTTT; CDR3: CASSQDLQDSGNTIYF
D: .; size: .; V: TRBV7-9; J: TRBJ1-4; length: 14; DNA: TGTGCCAGCAGCTTCGGACAGTCTAATGAAAAACTGTTTTTT; CDR3: CASSFGQSNEKLFF
D: TRBD2; size: .; V: TRBV7-3; J: TRBJ2-1; length: 18; DNA: TGTGCCAGCAGCTTTACTCCCCTAGCGGGAGGGCCTCCGAATGAGCAGTTCTTC; CDR3: CASSFTPLAGGPPNEQFF
D: .; size: .; V: TRBV27; J: TRBJ2-4; length: 19; DNA: TGTGCCAGCAGTTTTCGCCCTCGGCGGGGACGAGATGCCAAAAACATTCAGTACTTC; CDR3: CASSFRPRRGRDAKNIQYF
D: TRBD2; size: .; V: TRBV27; J: TRBJ2-1; length: 16; DNA: TGTGCCAGCAGTCCCTGGACTAGCGGGAGCAACAATGAGCAGTTCTTC; CDR3: CASSPWTSGSNNEQFF
D: TRBD2; size: .; V: TRBV11-2; J: TRBJ2-3; length: 15; DNA: TGTGCCAGCAGCTCTAGCGGAGACGGGACAGATACGCAGTATTTT; CDR3: CASSSSGDGTDTQYF
D: .; size: .; V: TRBV18; J: TRBJ2-5; length: 13; DNA: TGTGCCAGCTCACCCGGACTGGGGGAGACCCAGTACTTC; CDR3: CASSPGLGETQYF
D: TRBD2; size: once; V: TRBV28; J: TRBJ2-3; length: 16; DNA: TGTGCCAGCAGTTTACTTAGCGGGGGTTTCACAGATACGCAGTATTTT; CDR3: CASSLLSGGFTDTQYF
D: .; size: once; V: TRBV15; J: TRBJ1-1; length: 14; DNA: TGTGCCACCAGCAGAGATTTGGAGGACACTGAAGCTTTCTTT; CDR3: CATSRDLEDTEAFF
D: .; size: .; V: TRBV7-8; J: TRBJ2-7; length: 11; DNA: TGTGCCAGCAGCCCGGGCTACGAGCAGTACTTC; CDR3: CASSPGYEQYF
D: .; size: .; V: TRBV7-2; J: TRBJ2-1; length: 13; DNA: TGTGCCAGCACTCTCGTGGAGGTACAGGAGCAGTTCTTC; CDR3: CASTLVEVQEQFF
D: .; size: .; V: TRBV27; J: TRBJ2-5; length: 12; DNA: TGTGCCAGCAGTTTCGAGGGCGGGACCCAGTACTTC; CDR3: CASSFEGGTQYF
D: TRBD2; size: .; V: TRBV28; J: TRBJ2-1; length: 16; DNA: TGTGCCAGCAGTTCCCGGTGGGCGGGAGGGCCGGATGAGCAGTTCTTC; CDR3: CASSSRWAGGPDEQFF
D: TRBD2; size: .; V: TRBV13; J: TRBJ2-3; length: 16; DNA: TGTGCCAGCAGCCCCAGGACTAGCGGATACACAGATACGCAGTATTTT; CDR3: CASSPRTSGYTDTQYF
D: TRBD2; size: .; V: TRBV13; J: TRBJ2-7; length: 16; DNA: TGTGCCAGTTCCGCCGGGACTAGCGGGAGCTCCTACGAGCAGTACTTC; CDR3: CASSAGTSGSSYEQYF
D: .; size: .; V: TRBV20-1; J: TRBJ2-3; length: 10; DNA: TGCAGTGCCTGGGAGCGTACGCAGTATTTT; CDR3: CSAWERTQYF
D: TRBD1; size: .; V: TRBV7-2; J: TRBJ2-3; length: 15; DNA: TGTGCCAGCAGAACCGGGACAGTTGGCACAGATACGCAGTATTTT; CDR3: CASRTGTVGTDTQYF
D: .; size: few; V: TRBV30; J: TRBJ2-3; length: 15; DNA: TGTGCCTGGAGTATCGAGCGTCTGAGCACAGATACGCAGTATTTT; CDR3: CAWSIERLSTDTQYF
D: TRBD2; size: .; V: TRBV5-6; J: TRBJ2-3; length: 16; DNA: TGTGCCAGCAGCTTCCTCAGCGGGAGAGGAACAGATACGCAGTATTTT; CDR3: CASSFLSGRGTDTQYF
D: .; size: once; V: TRBV19; J: TRBJ2-3; length: 16; DNA: TGTGCCAGTAGTTTTACTAGCCTTACTAGCACAGATACGCAGTATTTT; CDR3: CASSFTSLTSTDTQYF
D: TRBD1; size: .; V: TRBV18; J: TRBJ2-7; length: 13; DNA: TGTGCCAGCTCACCACGGACAGGGCGAGAGCAGTACTTC; CDR3: CASSPRTGREQYF